Each of the 28 T cell receptor beta chains below was sequenced from the same sample in a study of cytomegalovirus exposure and HLA in healthy donors. The study ran its PCR with 60 Vbeta and 13 Jbeta primers. Produced via immunoSEQ multiplex PCR; TCRdb's table is partial and in-frame only. The sample carries about 170,000 clones, more than 80% recorded once. The source material was PBMCs. The origin of the receptors is a man aged 18 to 35 in good health and CMV-seronegative.

The chain has TRBV29-1 and TRBJ1-1; tentative D call: TRBD1 (5 bases). With 0 bases removed from V and 7 bases from J, the gap between germline ends came to 18 bases. Germline V CDR1 and CDR2: SQVTM, ANQGSEA. The CDR3 has 15 residues. The CDR3 DNA reads as TGCAGCGTTGAAGAGTTGGGCGGTGGAAGGGGTGAAGCTTTCTTT. It specifies CSVEELGGGRGEAFF.

In its sample, this clone was seen a few times. This chain joins TRBV5-1 and TRBJ2-2, with TRBD1 matching over 7 bases. The CDR3 spans 15 residues. From germline, CDR1 is SGHRS and CDR2 YFSETQ. J was trimmed by 5 bases and V by 6 bases; bases with no gene match: 10. The CDR3 nucleotides are TGCGCCAGCAAATCTGGACAGGACGAGACCGGGGAGCTGTTTTTT. This codes for CASKSGQDETGELFF.

The V call is TRBV11-2, the J call TRBJ2-7; the match to TRBD2 covers 7 bases. The CDR3 covers 15 residues. Per the germline V gene, CDR1 is SGHAT and CDR2 is FQNNGV. V gave up 5 bases and J gave up 3 bases; unmatched junction bases: 10. As DNA, the CDR3 is TGTGCCAGCAGCCCGTACCGGGACTATCACTACGAGCAGTACTTC. Residues: CASSPYRDYHYEQYF. Using reference TRBV11-2 and TRBJ2-7 for the parts outside the CDR3, the full variable domain is EAGVAQSPRYKIIEKRQSVAFWCNPISGHATLYWYQQILGQGPKLLIQFQNNGVVDDSQLPKDRFSAERLKGVDSTLKIQPAKLEDSAVYLCASSPYRDYHYEQYFGPGTRLTVT.

In the case of this clone: The conserved phenylalanine or tryptophan normally closing the CDR3 is absent here, so this likely arose from a read error. The limits of the CDR3 on the DNA are not certain, so only TCRdb's listed CDR3 is given. The chain combines TRBV7-9 with TRBJ1-1; TRBD1 was called by the table and not checked on the DNA. CDR1 is SEHNR and CDR2 is FQNEAQ in the germline V gene (reference sequence). 11 amino acids form the CDR3, both terminal residues included. CDR3 residues: CASSQDRPFSP.

The V and J genes are TRBV2 and TRBJ2-2, with D possibly matching TRBD1 (5 bases). The CDR3 length is 13 residues. Germline CDR1 reads SNHLY; CDR2 reads FYNNEI. The V gene lost 2 bases and the J gene lost 6 bases, with 7 bases spanning the gap. CDR3 sequence: CASSERGPGELFF. In nucleotides, the CDR3 is TGTGCCAGCAGTGAAAGGGGCCCCGGGGAGCTGTTTTTT.

This chain links TRBV5-1 with TRBJ2-5; 7 bases match TRBD1. This CDR3 spans 14 amino acids. Looked up from germline, CDR1 is SGHRS and CDR2 is YFSETQ. Germline trimming cut 1 base from V and 5 bases from J; bases unmatched to any gene: 5. CDR3 loop: CASSLTGVRETQYF. DNA of the CDR3: TGCGCCAGCAGCTTGACAGGGGTGAGGGAGACCCAGTACTTC.

The V gene is TRBV2, the J gene TRBJ1-5, with 7 bases lining up with TRBD1. V was clipped by 5 bases and J by 6 bases; unmatched bases: 10. The CDR3 has 15 residues. Germline V gene data show CDR1 as SNHLY and CDR2 as FYNNEI. The CDR3 bases are TGTGCCAGCAGTCCTGACAGGGCGGGGGGTCAGCCCCAGCATTTT. Translation gives CASSPDRAGGQPQHF.

The sample holds a few counts of this clone. The chain recombines TRBV6-5 with TRBJ2-7; tentatively, D is TRBD2 (6 bases). Trimming shortened V by 6 bases and J by 6 bases, and 15 bases separated the two germline ends. Germline assignment: CDR1 MNHEY and CDR2 SVGAGI. This CDR3 comprises 13 residues. CDR3 loop: CASSPSMGGEQYF. CDR3 sequence (DNA): TGTGCCAGCAGCCCATCAATGGGAGGCGAGCAGTACTTC.

V usage is TRBV5-1 and J usage is TRBJ2-2; TRBD1 matches at 9 bases. The J segment lost 3 bases and the V segment lost 3 bases, leaving 0 bases of the junction unmatched. The germline V gene encodes CDR1 SGHRS and CDR2 YFSETQ. The CDR3 has 14 amino acids. The CDR3 is CASSWTGDTGELFF. CDR3 bases: TGCGCCAGCAGCTGGACAGGGGACACCGGGGAGCTGTTTTTT.

The chain joins TRBV6-5 to TRBJ2-2; D is possibly TRBD1 (6 bases). With 10 bases removed from V and 6 bases from J, the gap between germline ends came to 18 bases. The V gene's germline CDR1 is MNHEY and CDR2 SVGAGI. The CDR3 runs to 14 residues. The CDR3, as DNA: TGTGCCACCGAAGCAGGGGATTTGGCCGGGGAGCTGTTTTTT. It codes for CATEAGDLAGELFF.

This rearrangement joins TRBV7-9 to TRBJ2-5, with 12 bases that match TRBD2. There are 16 residues in the CDR3. Looked up from germline, CDR1 is SEHNR and CDR2 is FQNEAQ (reference sequence). V shed 6 bases and J 4 bases; nucleotides not matched to a gene: 9. CDR3 sequence (DNA): TGTGCCAGCAGGTCTAGCGGGGGGGTATTTGGAGAGACCCAGTACTTC. Translation: CASRSSGGVFGETQYF. Combining the CDR3 with reference TRBV7-9 and TRBJ2-5 gives the whole variable domain DTGVSQNPRHKITKRGQNVTFRCDPISEHNRLYWYRQTLGQGPEFLTYFQNEAQLEKSRLLSDRFSAERPKGSFSTLEIQRTEQGDSAMYLCASRSSGGVFGETQYFGPGTRLLVL.

The chain links TRBV7-2 to TRBJ1-5, with D maybe TRBD1 (6 bases). The germline V and J ends were trimmed by 6 bases and 5 bases, with 14 bases remaining between them. The CDR3 contains 14 residues. The V gene's germline CDR1 is SGHTA and CDR2 FQGNSA. For the CDR3, the DNA is TGTGCCAGCAGTTTCCAGGGGCGGGATCAGCCCCAGCATTTT. Translated, it gives CASSFQGRDQPQHF.

The chain employs TRBV7-8 and TRBJ2-5, with TRBD2 as a possible D gene (8 bases). This CDR3 contains 17 residues. Trimming left V 0 bases short and J 5 bases short, with 19 bases between. The germline gives CDR1 SGHVS, CDR2 FQNEAQ. The CDR3 protein is CASSLAPGGQGGETQYF. The CDR3 DNA sequence: TGTGCCAGCAGCTTAGCGCCGGGGGGGCAGGGGGGGGAGACCCAGTACTTC.

The V gene is TRBV7-8, the J gene TRBJ1-2, with D possibly TRBD1 on 6 matching bases. CDR1 SGHVS and CDR2 FQNEAQ come from the germline V gene. Trimming took off 5 bases at V and 6 bases at J, with 22 bases between the two ends. This CDR3 contains 16 residues. The CDR3 loop is CASSGLTQGNNDGYTF. CDR3 DNA: TGTGCCAGCAGCGGATTGACACAGGGAAACAACGATGGCTACACCTTC.

V and J are TRBV4-2 and TRBJ1-5, with TRBD1 as a possible D gene (5 bases). The germline V and J ends were trimmed by 3 bases and 2 bases, with 11 bases remaining between them. This CDR3 region has 15 residues. Germline V gene data show CDR1 as LGHNA and CDR2 as YNFKEQ. CDR3 DNA sequence: TGTGCCAGCAGCCAGCAGGGTTACGGCAATCAGCCCCAGCATTTT. It is translated as CASSQQGYGNQPQHF.

The chain carries TRBV19 and TRBJ2-7; D might be TRBD1 (6 bases). The CDR3 spans 14 residues. Germline CDR1 and CDR2: LNHDA and SQIVND (reference sequence). Trimming pared 4 bases from V and 3 bases from J, leaving 13 bases between. CDR3 sequence: CASSSQSGDYEQYF. The DNA for the CDR3 is TGTGCCAGTAGTAGCCAGTCAGGGGACTACGAGCAGTACTTC.

The genes are TRBV7-3 and TRBJ2-3; 14 bases line up with TRBD2. Losses at the gene ends were 4 bases for V and 7 bases for J; bases not matched to a gene: 13. Germline V lookup: CDR1 SGHTA, CDR2 FQGTGA. CDR3 length: 18 residues. CDR3 bases: TGTGCCAGCAGCTCCCGCGGACTAGCGGGGGGAGCGCGTTATACGCAGTATTTT. Amino acid sequence: CASSSRGLAGGARYTQYF.

The chain recombines TRBV9 with TRBJ2-3, with a possible D match to TRBD2 (5 bases). Trimming shortened V by 2 bases and J by 2 bases, and 12 bases separated the two germline ends. Germline lookup yields CDR1 SGDLS and CDR2 YYNGEE. The CDR3 runs 15 residues. The CDR3 is CASSVRAATTDTQYF. DNA for the CDR3: TGTGCCAGCAGCGTCCGAGCGGCTACCACAGATACGCAGTATTTT. Looking up the rest from reference TRBV9 and TRBJ2-3 gives the full variable domain: DSGVTQTPKHLITATGQRVTLRCSPRSGDLSVYWYQQSLDQGLQFLIQYYNGEERAKGNILERFSAQQFPDLHSELNLSSLELGDSALYFCASSVRAATTDTQYFGPGTRLTVL.

The V and J genes are TRBV19 and TRBJ2-7; TRBD2 might be the D (5 bases). V was clipped by 6 bases and J by 3 bases, with 6 bases between them. CDR3 length equals 11 residues. Germline V lookup: CDR1 LNHDA, CDR2 SQIVND (reference sequence). The CDR3 DNA is TGTGCCAGTAGCGGGGACTACGAGCAGTACTTC. It translates to CASSGDYEQYF.

V usage is TRBV4-1 and J usage is TRBJ2-3; TRBD2 aligns across 9 bases. The germline CDR1 and CDR2 sequences are MGHRA and YSYEKL. Trimming took 3 bases from V and 3 from J; bases not matched to a gene: 7. CDR3 length: 16 residues. CDR3 residues: CASSHLGLAYTDTQYF. DNA for the CDR3: TGCGCCAGCAGCCACCTCGGACTAGCGTATACAGATACGCAGTATTTT.

The chain recombines TRBV4-1 with TRBJ1-2; TRBD1 matches at 8 bases. J gave up 8 bases and V 6 bases, and 17 bases lay outside the gene matches. The CDR3 consists of 16 residues. Germline CDR1 reads MGHRA; CDR2 reads YSYEKL. CDR3 DNA sequence: TGCGCCAGCAGACACACCCGGACAGGGCGTCTGGGAGGCTACACCTTC. Translation: CASRHTRTGRLGGYTF.

The chain carries TRBV28 and TRBJ2-2; D is unclear. Looked up from germline, CDR1 is MDHEN and CDR2 is SYDVKM. This CDR3 is 13 amino acids long. Here the CDR3 DNA reads TGTGCAGCCGGTACTCCCAACACCGGGGAGCTGTTTTTT. It is translated as CAAGTPNTGELFF.

This clone was seen a handful of times. The CDR3 DNA reads TGCGCCAGCAGCCAACACACGACAGGGAGTGGAAACACCATATATTTT. Translated: CASSQHTTGSGNTIYF. The chain has TRBV4-3 and TRBJ1-3, with 7 bases identical to TRBD1. V was pared by 2 bases and J by 3 bases, with 7 bases of the junction left unmatched. Germline CDR1 LGHNA, CDR2 YSLEER. The CDR3 loop spans 16 amino acids.

The genes are TRBV4-2 and TRBJ1-2, with D maybe TRBD1 (5 bases). V was cut by 3 bases and J by 6 bases, with 14 bases left in between. This CDR3 is 14 amino acids long. The germline CDR1 and CDR2 sequences are LGHNA and YNFKEQ. The CDR3 reads CASSQGPLGHGYTF. For the CDR3, the DNA is TGTGCCAGCAGCCAGGGGCCGTTGGGCCATGGCTACACCTTC.

The genes are TRBV19 and TRBJ1-2; a weak D match, TRBD1 (6 bases). CDR1 is LNHDA and CDR2 is SQIVND in the germline V gene (reference sequence). V gave up 6 bases and J gave up 2 bases, with 10 bases separating them. The length of the CDR3 is 13 residues. In DNA form, the CDR3 reads TGTGCCAGTAGGGGACACCAGAACTATGGCTACACCTTC. It is translated as CASRGHQNYGYTF.

The CDR3: CASSLTGGDNEQFF. As DNA, the CDR3 is TGCGCCAGCAGCTTAACAGGGGGCGACAATGAGCAGTTCTTC. The V and J genes are TRBV4-3 and TRBJ2-1, with TRBD1 matching 9 bases. CDR1 LGHNA and CDR2 YSLEER come from the germline V gene. This CDR3 contains 14 residues. V was pared by 5 bases and J by 5 bases, with 4 bases of the junction left unmatched.

On this clone: The same CDR3 arises from other DNA sequences in this sample as well. The genes are TRBV7-9 and TRBJ1-4; D is uncertain. This CDR3 region has 12 residues. V was cut by 6 bases and J by 5 bases, with 7 bases left in between. Germline V lookup: CDR1 SEHNR, CDR2 FQNEAQ (reference sequence). DNA of the CDR3: TGTGCCAGCAGTTTCCTGAATGAAAAACTGTTTTTT. It encodes CASSFLNEKLFF. Based on the CDR3 plus reference TRBV7-9 and TRBJ1-4, the full variable domain is DTGVSQNPRHKITKRGQNVTFRCDPISEHNRLYWYRQTLGQGPEFLTYFQNEAQLEKSRLLSDRFSAERPKGSFSTLEIQRTEQGDSAMYLCASSFLNEKLFFGSGTQLSVL.

The V call is TRBV28, the J call TRBJ2-3; 13 bases match TRBD2. The CDR3 length is 15 residues. Germline CDR1 MDHEN, CDR2 SYDVKM. Losses at the gene ends were 2 bases for V and 5 bases for J; bases not matched to a gene: 1. For the CDR3, the DNA is TGTGCCAGCAGTTTAGGGACTAGCGGGATAGATACGCAGTATTTT. Translation: CASSLGTSGIDTQYF.